Below, 18 T cell receptor beta chains from the same sample are listed, as sequenced in a study of blood T cell repertoires in COVID-19. Sequencing was performed with immunoSEQ multiplex PCR; in TCRdb, only in-frame clones are kept and a portion is missing. The table has some 190,000 clones, approximately 84% seen once. Source material: PBMCs or T cells enriched from blood (not recorded which). These receptors originate from a woman in her twenties or thirties who had recovered from COVID-19.

In this sample, this clone turned up once. J is TRBJ2-2 and V is TRBV9, with D possibly matching TRBD2 (7 bases). The CDR3 runs 16 residues. Trimming shortened V by 1 base and J by 2 bases, and 12 bases separated the two germline ends. Germline V gives CDR1 SGDLS, CDR2 YYNGEE. In DNA form, the CDR3 reads TGTGCCAGCAGCGTAAGGGGGGGACTCAACACCGGGGAGCTGTTTTTT. It is translated as CASSVRGGLNTGELFF.

The chain has TRBV6-5 and TRBJ1-6; D not resolved. From germline, CDR1 is MNHEY and CDR2 SVGAGI. This CDR3 is built from 13 residues. Trimming pared 2 bases from V and 10 bases from J, leaving 9 bases between. CDR3 coding DNA: TGTGCCAGCAGTTACGGCAGCGGCTCACCCCTCCACTTT. Translated: CASSYGSGSPLHF.

This sequence joins TRBV7-6 and TRBJ2-1; TRBD2 matches 10 bases. The CDR3 totals 16 residues. Trimming took 6 bases from V and 1 from J; bases not matched to a gene: 6. Germline V CDR1 and CDR2: SGHVS, FNYEAQ. The CDR3 sequence: CASRPVAGGSYNEQFF. DNA for the CDR3: TGTGCCAGCAGACCAGTAGCGGGAGGATCCTACAATGAGCAGTTCTTC.

The rearrangement joins TRBV11-3 to TRBJ1-1; 8 bases map to TRBD1. V was clipped by 1 base and J by 4 bases; unmatched bases: 5. The CDR3 is made up of 15 amino acids. CDR1 SGHNT and CDR2 YENEEA come from the germline V gene. The CDR3 DNA is TGTGCCAGCAGCTTAGGTGGACAGGGATCCACTGAAGCTTTCTTT. Its protein is CASSLGGQGSTEAFF.

The CDR3 DNA is TGTGCCAGTAGTATTTCCGGGATTCCCTCTGGAAACACCATATATTTT. Amino acids: CASSISGIPSGNTIYF. The gene calls are TRBV19 and TRBJ1-3; D is undetermined. CDR3 length: 16 residues. Germline-derived CDR1 and CDR2 are LNHDA and SQIVND (reference sequence). V was pared by 3 bases and J by 0 bases, with 12 bases between. Filled out from reference TRBV19 and TRBJ1-3, the complete variable domain reads DGGITQSPKYLFRKEGQNVTLSCEQNLNHDAMYWYRQDPGQGLRLIYYSQIVNDFQKGDIAEGYSVSREKKESFPLTVTSAQKNPTAFYLCASSISGIPSGNTIYFGEGSWLTVV.

J is TRBJ2-3 and V is TRBV9; weak D call: TRBD2 (6 bases). Germline CDR1 is SGDLS and CDR2 is YYNGEE. V was trimmed by 4 bases and J by 3 bases, leaving 18 bases between them. The CDR3 is 16 residues long. Here the CDR3 DNA reads TGTGCCAGCAGCCTCGAACCCCGGGGGAGTACAGATACGCAGTATTTT. Translating it yields CASSLEPRGSTDTQYF.

This clone was detected only once. J is TRBJ2-5 and V is TRBV6-5, with D perhaps matching TRBD2 (6 bases). Germline-derived CDR1 and CDR2 are MNHEY and SVGAGI. The germline V and J ends were trimmed by 2 bases and 5 bases, with 9 bases remaining between them. This CDR3 region has 13 residues. In DNA, the CDR3 is TGTGCCAGCAGTTACGGGGGGAGGGAGACCCAGTACTTC. Its translation is CASSYGGRETQYF.

The chain couples TRBV5-1 to TRBJ1-2, with 7 bases aligning to TRBD1. The length of the CDR3 is 13 residues. CDR1 and CDR2 (germline): SGHRS, YFSETQ. With 3 bases clipped from V and 5 bases from J, the junction kept 4 bases outside the gene matches. The CDR3 reads CASSSRGRYGYTF. The CDR3 nucleotides read TGCGCCAGCAGCTCCAGGGGGAGGTATGGCTACACCTTC.

The chain combines TRBV20-1 with TRBJ1-5; D is undetermined. This CDR3 is 11 amino acids long. The ends were cut back, 5 bases at V and 3 bases at J, with 5 bases in the middle. Germline lookup yields CDR1 DFQATT and CDR2 SNEGSKA (reference sequence). CDR3 sequence (DNA): TGCAGTGCTTCGTACAATCAGCCCCAGCATTTT. Translated: CSASYNQPQHF.

This chain connects TRBV28 to TRBJ1-5; possible D gene TRBD1, 6 bases. Germline V gene data show CDR1 as MDHEN and CDR2 as SYDVKM. Trimming cost V 6 bases and J 4 bases, with 16 bases left between them. This CDR3 is built from 15 residues. Here the CDR3 DNA reads TGTGCCAGCAGCCCAACAGGGTTGGGAAATCAGCCCCAGCATTTT. It yields the protein CASSPTGLGNQPQHF.

CDR3 nucleotides: TGTGCCAGCAGTGTTGGGACAGCCGGATCGGCCCTCCACTTT. This encodes CASSVGTAGSALHF. J is TRBJ1-6 and V is TRBV27, with 7 nucleotides matching TRBD1. Germline trimming cut 5 bases from V and 14 bases from J; bases unmatched to any gene: 12. Germline values: CDR1 MNHEY, CDR2 SMNVEV (reference sequence). The CDR3 is 14 residues long.

The chain couples TRBV3-1 (or the pseudogene TRBV3-2) to TRBJ2-7; D is unresolved. Trimming pared 3 bases from V and 3 bases from J, leaving 9 bases between. The CDR3 has 13 amino acids. Germline values: CDR1 LGHDT, CDR2 YNNKEL (reference sequence). The CDR3 DNA is TGTGCCAGCAGCCATAGTTTTCACTACGAGCAGTACTTC. This gives the protein CASSHSFHYEQYF.

The rearrangement uses TRBV14 and TRBJ2-3; possibly TRBD1 for D (5 bases). Trimming cost V 1 base and J 4 bases, with 9 bases left between them. CDR1 is SGHDN, CDR2 FVKESK, per germline. CDR3 length: 14 residues. In DNA, the CDR3 is TGTGCCAGCAGCCAAGCAGGGTCCCCAGATACGCAGTATTTT. This translates into CASSQAGSPDTQYF.

The chain combines TRBV5-1 with TRBJ2-6; 8 bases line up with TRBD1. Looked up from germline, CDR1 is SGHRS and CDR2 is YFSETQ. V dropped 4 bases and J dropped 0; count of bases not matched to a gene: 6. The CDR3 is made up of 17 amino acids. The CDR3 DNA sequence: TGCGCCAGCAGCGGGGACAGGTACAACTCTGGGGCCAACGTCCTGACTTTC. Protein sequence: CASSGDRYNSGANVLTF.

The V call is TRBV28, the J call TRBJ2-1; TRBD1 aligns across 10 bases. The ends lost 7 bases at V and 8 bases at J; junction bases unmatched: 11. CDR3 length equals 15 residues. Germline-derived CDR1 and CDR2 are MDHEN and SYDVKM. DNA for the CDR3: TGTGCCAGCACCCCTAGGGGACAGGGGTACGATGAGCAGTTCTTC. Translating it yields CASTPRGQGYDEQFF.

V and J are TRBV7-3 and TRBJ2-3; 11 bases agree with TRBD2. J was trimmed by 5 bases and V by 3 bases; bases with no gene match: 4. Germline CDR1 SGHTA, CDR2 FQGTGA. This CDR3 has 15 amino acids. CDR3 residues: CASSLRLAGGDTQYF. DNA of the CDR3: TGTGCCAGCAGCTTGAGGCTAGCGGGAGGAGATACGCAGTATTTT.

The chain links TRBV7-6 to TRBJ2-7; D is uncertain. The CDR3 spans 14 residues. Trimming cost V 1 base and J 0 bases, with 7 bases left between them. Germline CDR1 SGHVS, CDR2 FNYEAQ. CDR3 coding DNA: TGTGCCAGCAGCTTAGTGTCTAGCTCCTACGAGCAGTACTTC. It yields the protein CASSLVSSSYEQYF.

The J gene is TRBJ2-7, the V gene TRBV14; 8 nucleotides align to TRBD2. The CDR3 runs to 17 residues. Germline CDR1 reads SGHDN; CDR2 reads FVKESK. The ends lost 4 bases at V and 0 bases at J; junction bases unmatched: 11. The CDR3 nucleotides are TGTGCCAGCAGCCCCCACGGGGGGGTCGGTGGCTCCTACGAGCAGTACTTC. It specifies CASSPHGGVGGSYEQYF.